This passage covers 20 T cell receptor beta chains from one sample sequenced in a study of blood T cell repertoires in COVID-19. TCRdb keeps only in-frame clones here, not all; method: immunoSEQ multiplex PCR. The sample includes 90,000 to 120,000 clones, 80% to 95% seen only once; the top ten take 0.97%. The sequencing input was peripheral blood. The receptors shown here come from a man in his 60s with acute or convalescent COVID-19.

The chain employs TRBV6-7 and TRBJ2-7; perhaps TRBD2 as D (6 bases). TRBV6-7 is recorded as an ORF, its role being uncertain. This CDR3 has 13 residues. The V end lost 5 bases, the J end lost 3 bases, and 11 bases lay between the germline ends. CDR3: CASSRDCHYEQYV. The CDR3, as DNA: TGTGCCAGCAGTAGGGACTGCCACTACGAGCAGTACGTC.

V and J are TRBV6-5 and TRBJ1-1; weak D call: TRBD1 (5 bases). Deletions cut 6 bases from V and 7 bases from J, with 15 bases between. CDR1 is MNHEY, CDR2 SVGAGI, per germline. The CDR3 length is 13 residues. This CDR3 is CASRRQPSLEAFF. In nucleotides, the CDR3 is TGTGCCAGCAGAAGACAGCCCTCCCTTGAAGCTTTCTTT.

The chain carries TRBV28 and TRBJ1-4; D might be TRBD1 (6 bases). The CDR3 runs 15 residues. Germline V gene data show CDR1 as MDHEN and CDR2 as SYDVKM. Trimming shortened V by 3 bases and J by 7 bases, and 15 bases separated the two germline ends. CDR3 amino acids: CASSFQQGGSEKLFF. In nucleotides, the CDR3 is TGTGCCAGCAGTTTCCAACAGGGTGGTAGTGAAAAACTGTTTTTT.

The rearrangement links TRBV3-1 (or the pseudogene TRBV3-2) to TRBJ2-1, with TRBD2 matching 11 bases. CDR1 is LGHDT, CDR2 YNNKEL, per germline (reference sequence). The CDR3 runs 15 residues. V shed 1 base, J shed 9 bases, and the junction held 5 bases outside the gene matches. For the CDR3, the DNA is TGTGCCAGCAGCCAAGGCCTAGCGGGAGGTCCTGAGCAGTTCTTC. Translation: CASSQGLAGGPEQFF.

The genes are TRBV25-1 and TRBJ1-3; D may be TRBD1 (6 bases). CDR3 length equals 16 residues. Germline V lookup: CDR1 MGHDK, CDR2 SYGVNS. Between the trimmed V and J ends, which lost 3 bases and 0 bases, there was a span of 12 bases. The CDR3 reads CASSDQDSYSGNTIYF. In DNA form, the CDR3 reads TGTGCCAGCAGTGATCAGGACAGTTACTCTGGAAACACCATATATTTT. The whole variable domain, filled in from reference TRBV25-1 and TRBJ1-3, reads EADIYQTPRYLVIGTGKKITLECSQTMGHDKMYWYQQDPGMELHLIHYSYGVNSTEKGDLSSESTVSRIRTEHFPLTLESARPSHTSQYLCASSDQDSYSGNTIYFGEGSWLTVV.

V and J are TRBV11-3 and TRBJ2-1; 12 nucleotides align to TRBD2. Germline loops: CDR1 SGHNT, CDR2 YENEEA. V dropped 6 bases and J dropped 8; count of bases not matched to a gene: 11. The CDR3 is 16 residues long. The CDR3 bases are TGTGCCAGCAGTTCCCGGACTAGCGGGGTGCGGCATGAGCAGTTCTTC. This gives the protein CASSSRTSGVRHEQFF.

CDR3 amino acids: CASSWTTGVDGYTF. As DNA, the CDR3 is TGCGCCAGCAGCTGGACGACAGGGGTCGACGGCTACACCTTC. V usage is TRBV5-1 and J usage is TRBJ1-2, with 8 bases aligning to TRBD1. This CDR3 is 14 amino acids long. Germline lookup yields CDR1 SGHRS and CDR2 YFSETQ. V shed 3 bases, J shed 8 bases, and the junction held 9 bases outside the gene matches.

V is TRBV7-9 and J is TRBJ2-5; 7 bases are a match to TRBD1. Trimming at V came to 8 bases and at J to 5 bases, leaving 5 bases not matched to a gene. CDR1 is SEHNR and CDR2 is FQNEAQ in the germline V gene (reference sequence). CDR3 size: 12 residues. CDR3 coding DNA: TGTGCCAGCCAAGGGGGCCAGGAGACCCAGTACTTC. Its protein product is CASQGGQETQYF.

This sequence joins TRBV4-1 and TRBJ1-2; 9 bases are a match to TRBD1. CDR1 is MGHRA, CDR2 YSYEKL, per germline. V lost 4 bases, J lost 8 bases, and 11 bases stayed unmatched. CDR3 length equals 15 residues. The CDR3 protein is CASSPGQGSSRGYTF. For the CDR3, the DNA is TGCGCCAGCAGCCCCGGACAGGGGTCTTCGAGGGGCTACACCTTC.

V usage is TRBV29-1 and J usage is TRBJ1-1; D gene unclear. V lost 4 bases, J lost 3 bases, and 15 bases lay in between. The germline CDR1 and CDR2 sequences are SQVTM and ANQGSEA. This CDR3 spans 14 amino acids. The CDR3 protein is CSVGRKLRDTEAFF. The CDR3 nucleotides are TGCAGCGTTGGTAGGAAGCTTCGGGACACTGAAGCTTTCTTT.

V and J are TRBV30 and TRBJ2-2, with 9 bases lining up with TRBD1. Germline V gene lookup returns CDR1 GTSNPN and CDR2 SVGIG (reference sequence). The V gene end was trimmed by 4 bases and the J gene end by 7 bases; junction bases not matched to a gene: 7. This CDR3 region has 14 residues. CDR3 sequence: CAWIGQGRSGELFF. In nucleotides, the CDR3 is TGTGCCTGGATCGGACAGGGGAGGAGCGGGGAGCTGTTTTTT.

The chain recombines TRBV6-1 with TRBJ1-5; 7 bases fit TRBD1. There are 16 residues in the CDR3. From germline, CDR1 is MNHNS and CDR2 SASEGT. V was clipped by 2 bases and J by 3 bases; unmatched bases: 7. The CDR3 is CASSEWKGAINQPQHF. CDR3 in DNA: TGTGCCAGCAGTGAATGGAAGGGGGCTATCAATCAGCCCCAGCATTTT.

CDR3: CAIATGGNEKLFF. Written as DNA, the CDR3 is TGTGCCATCGCGACAGGGGGCAATGAAAAACTGTTTTTT. This rearrangement joins TRBV10-3 to TRBJ1-4; TRBD1 agrees at 10 bases. CDR3 length: 13 amino acids. CDR1 is ENHRY and CDR2 is SYGVKD in the germline V gene. V lost 8 bases and J lost 5; bases outside the gene matches: 2.

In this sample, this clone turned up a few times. Here the CDR3 DNA reads TGCGCCAGCAGTGAGTCGATAAGCGGGATAAGCTCCTACGAGCAGTACTTC. Its protein is CASSESISGISSYEQYF. The J gene is TRBJ2-7, the V gene TRBV10-2; 7 bases match TRBD2. Germline V lookup: CDR1 WSHSY, CDR2 SAAADI. V was clipped by 0 bases and J by 0 bases; unmatched bases: 8. The CDR3 has 17 residues.

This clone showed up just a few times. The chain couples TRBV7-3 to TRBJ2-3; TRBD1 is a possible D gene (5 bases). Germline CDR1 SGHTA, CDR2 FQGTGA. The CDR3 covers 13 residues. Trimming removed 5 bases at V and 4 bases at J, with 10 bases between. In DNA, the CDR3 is TGTGCCAGCAGCACCCAGGGTTCAGATACGCAGTATTTT. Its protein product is CASSTQGSDTQYF. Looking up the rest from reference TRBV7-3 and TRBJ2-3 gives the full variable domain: GAGVSQTPSNKVTEKGKYVELRCDPISGHTALYWYRQSLGQGPEFLIYFQGTGAADDSGLPNDRFFAVRPEGSVSTLKIQRTERGDSAVYLCASSTQGSDTQYFGPGTRLTVL.

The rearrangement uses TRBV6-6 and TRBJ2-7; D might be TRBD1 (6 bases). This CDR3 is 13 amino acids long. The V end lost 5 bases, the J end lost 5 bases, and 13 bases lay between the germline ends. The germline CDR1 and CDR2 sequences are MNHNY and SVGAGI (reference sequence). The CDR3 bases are TGTGCCAGCAGTCTCATCCAGGGGAACGAGCAGTACTTC. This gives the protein CASSLIQGNEQYF.

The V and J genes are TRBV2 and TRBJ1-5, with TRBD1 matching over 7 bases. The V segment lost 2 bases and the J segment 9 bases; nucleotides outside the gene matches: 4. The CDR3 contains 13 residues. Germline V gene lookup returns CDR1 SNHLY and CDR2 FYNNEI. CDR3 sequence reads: CASSEMQGGPQHF. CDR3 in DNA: TGTGCCAGCAGTGAAATGCAGGGGGGGCCCCAGCATTTT.

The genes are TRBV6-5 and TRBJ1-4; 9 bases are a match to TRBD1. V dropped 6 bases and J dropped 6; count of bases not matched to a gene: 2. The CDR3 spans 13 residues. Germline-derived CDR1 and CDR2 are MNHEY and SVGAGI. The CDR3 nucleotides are TGTGCCAGCAGCGGGACAGGGCATGAAAAACTGTTTTTT. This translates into CASSGTGHEKLFF.

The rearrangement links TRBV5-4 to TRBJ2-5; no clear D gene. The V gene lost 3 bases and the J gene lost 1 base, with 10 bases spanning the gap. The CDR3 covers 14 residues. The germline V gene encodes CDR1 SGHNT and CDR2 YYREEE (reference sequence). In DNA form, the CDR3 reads TGTGCCAGCAGCTCTCGACTCTTCCAAGAGACCCAGTACTTC. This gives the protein CASSSRLFQETQYF.

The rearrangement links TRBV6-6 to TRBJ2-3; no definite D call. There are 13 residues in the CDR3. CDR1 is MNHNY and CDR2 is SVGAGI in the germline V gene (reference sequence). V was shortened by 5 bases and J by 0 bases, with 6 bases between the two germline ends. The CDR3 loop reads CASSKPSTDTQYF. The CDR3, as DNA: TGTGCCAGCAGTAAGCCAAGCACAGATACGCAGTATTTT.